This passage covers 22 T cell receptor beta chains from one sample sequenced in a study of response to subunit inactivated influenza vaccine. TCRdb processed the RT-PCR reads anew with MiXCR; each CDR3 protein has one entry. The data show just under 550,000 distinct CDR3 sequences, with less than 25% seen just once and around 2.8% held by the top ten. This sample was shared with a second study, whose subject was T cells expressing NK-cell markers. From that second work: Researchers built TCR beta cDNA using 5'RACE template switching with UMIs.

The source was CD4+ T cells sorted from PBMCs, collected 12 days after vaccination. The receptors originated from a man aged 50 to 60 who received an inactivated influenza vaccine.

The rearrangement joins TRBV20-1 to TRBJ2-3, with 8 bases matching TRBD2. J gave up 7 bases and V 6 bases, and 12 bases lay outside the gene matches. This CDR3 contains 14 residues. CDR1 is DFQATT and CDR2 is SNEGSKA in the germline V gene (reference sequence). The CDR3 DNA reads TGCAGTGCCCTACGTCAGCGGGAGTGGAATACGCAGTATTTT. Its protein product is CSALRQREWNTQYF.

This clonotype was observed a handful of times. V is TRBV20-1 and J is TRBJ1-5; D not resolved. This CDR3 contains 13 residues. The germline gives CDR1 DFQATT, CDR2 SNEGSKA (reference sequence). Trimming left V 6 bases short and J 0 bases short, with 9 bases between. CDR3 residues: CSALPHSNQPQHF. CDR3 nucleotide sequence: TGCAGTGCGCTCCCCCATAGCAATCAGCCCCAGCATTTT.

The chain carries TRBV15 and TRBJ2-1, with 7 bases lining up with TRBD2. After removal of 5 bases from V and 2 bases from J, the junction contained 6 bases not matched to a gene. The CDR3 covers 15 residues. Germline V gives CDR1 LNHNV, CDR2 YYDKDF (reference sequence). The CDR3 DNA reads TGTGCCACCAGCGGTAAAGCGGGAACCTACAATGAGCAGTTCTTC. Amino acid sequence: CATSGKAGTYNEQFF.

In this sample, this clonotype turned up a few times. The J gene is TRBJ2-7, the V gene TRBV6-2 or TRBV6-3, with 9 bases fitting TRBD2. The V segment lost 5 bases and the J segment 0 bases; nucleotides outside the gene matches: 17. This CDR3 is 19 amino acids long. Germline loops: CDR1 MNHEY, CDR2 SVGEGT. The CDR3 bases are TGTGCCAGCAGTCGACGCACAACCGGGACTAGCTTTGTCTCCTACGAGCAGTACTTC. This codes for CASSRRTTGTSFVSYEQYF.

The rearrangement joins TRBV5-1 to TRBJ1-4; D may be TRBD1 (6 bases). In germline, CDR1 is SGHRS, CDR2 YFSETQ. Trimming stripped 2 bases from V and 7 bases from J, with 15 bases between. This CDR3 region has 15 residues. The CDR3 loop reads CASSLQGSGGEKLFF. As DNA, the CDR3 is TGCGCCAGCAGCTTACAGGGCTCTGGGGGTGAAAAACTGTTTTTT.

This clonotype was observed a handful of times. The CDR3 sequence is CSASWGGSLYNEQFF. In DNA, the CDR3 is TGCAGTGCTAGCTGGGGGGGCTCCCTATACAATGAGCAGTTCTTC. The rearrangement joins TRBV20-1 to TRBJ2-1, with a weak D call TRBD2 (7 bases). Germline V gene data show CDR1 as DFQATT and CDR2 as SNEGSKA (reference sequence). Trimming removed 3 bases from V and 4 bases from J, with 16 bases in between. The CDR3 extends over 15 amino acids.

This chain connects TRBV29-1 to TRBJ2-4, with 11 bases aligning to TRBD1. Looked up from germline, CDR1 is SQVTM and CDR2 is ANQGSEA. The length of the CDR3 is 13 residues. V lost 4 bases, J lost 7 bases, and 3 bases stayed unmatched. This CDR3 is CSVGTGGMNIQYF. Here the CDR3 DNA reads TGCAGCGTTGGGACAGGGGGCATGAACATTCAGTACTTC.

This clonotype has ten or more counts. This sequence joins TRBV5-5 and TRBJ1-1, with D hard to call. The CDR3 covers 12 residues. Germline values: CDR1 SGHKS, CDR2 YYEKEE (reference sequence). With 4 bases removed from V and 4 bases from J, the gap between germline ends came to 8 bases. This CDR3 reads CASSPRSTEAFF. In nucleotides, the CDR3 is TGTGCCAGCAGCCCGCGATCCACTGAAGCTTTCTTT.

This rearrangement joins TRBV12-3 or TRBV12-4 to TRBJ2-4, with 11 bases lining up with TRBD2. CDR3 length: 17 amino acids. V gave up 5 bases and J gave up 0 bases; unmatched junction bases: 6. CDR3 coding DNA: TGTGCCAGCAGTAGCGGGACTAGCGGTCTAGCCAAAAACATTCAGTACTTC. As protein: CASSSGTSGLAKNIQYF.

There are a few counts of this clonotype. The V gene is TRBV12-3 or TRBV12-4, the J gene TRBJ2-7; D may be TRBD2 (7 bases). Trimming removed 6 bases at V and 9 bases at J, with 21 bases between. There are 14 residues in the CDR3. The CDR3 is CASRPAEGGQVQYF. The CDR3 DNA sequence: TGTGCCAGCAGACCAGCCGAGGGGGGGCAGGTGCAGTACTTC.

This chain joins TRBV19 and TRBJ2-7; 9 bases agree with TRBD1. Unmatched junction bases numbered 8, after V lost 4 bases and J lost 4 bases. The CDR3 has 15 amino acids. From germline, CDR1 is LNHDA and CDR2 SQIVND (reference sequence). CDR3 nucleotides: TGTGCCAGTAGTACTCCGGGACAGGGACGTTACGAGCAGTACTTC. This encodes CASSTPGQGRYEQYF.

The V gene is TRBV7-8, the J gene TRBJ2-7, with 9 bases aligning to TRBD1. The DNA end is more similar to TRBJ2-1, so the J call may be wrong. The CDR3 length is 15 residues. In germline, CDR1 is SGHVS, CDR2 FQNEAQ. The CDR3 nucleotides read TGTGCCAGCAGCGCCCGGGGACAGGGCTCCTACGAGCAGTTCTTC. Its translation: CASSARGQGSYEQFF.

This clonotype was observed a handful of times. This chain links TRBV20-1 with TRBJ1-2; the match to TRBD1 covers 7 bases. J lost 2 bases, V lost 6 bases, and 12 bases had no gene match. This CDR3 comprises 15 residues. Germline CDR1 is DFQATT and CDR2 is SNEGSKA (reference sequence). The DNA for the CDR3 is TGCAGTGCACAGCCCCCTGGAGGGGGCAACTATGGCTACACCTTC. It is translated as CSAQPPGGGNYGYTF.

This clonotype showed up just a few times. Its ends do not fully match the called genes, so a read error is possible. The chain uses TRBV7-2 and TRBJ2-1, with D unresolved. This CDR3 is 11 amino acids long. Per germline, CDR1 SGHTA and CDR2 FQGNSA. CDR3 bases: TGTGCCAGCACTTCCTTCAATGAGCAGTTCTTC. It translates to CASTSFNEQFF.

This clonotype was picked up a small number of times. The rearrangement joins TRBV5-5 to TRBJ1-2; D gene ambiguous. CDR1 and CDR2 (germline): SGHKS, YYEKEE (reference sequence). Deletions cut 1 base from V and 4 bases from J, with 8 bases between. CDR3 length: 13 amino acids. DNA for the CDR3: TGTGCCAGCAGCTTGTCCGCCTTCTATGGCTACACCTTC. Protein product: CASSLSAFYGYTF.

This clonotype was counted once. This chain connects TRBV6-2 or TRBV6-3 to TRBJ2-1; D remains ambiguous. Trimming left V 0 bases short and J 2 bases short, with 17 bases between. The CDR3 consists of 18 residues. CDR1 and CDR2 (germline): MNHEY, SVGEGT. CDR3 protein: CASSYSGFGVSTYNEQFF. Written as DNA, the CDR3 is TGTGCCAGCAGTTACTCGGGTTTTGGGGTATCAACCTACAATGAGCAGTTCTTC.

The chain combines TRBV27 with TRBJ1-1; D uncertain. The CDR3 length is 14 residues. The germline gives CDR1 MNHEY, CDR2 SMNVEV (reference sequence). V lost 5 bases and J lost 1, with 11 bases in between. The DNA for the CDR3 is TGTGCCAGCAGTGTGGGCCAGGAGAACACTGAAGCTTTCTTT. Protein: CASSVGQENTEAFF.

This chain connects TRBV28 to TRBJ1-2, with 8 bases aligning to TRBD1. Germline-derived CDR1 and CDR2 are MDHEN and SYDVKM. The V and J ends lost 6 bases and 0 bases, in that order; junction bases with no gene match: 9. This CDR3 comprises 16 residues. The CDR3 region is CASRGGQGTTNYGYTF. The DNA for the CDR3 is TGTGCCAGCAGGGGCGGACAGGGAACGACTAACTATGGCTACACCTTC.

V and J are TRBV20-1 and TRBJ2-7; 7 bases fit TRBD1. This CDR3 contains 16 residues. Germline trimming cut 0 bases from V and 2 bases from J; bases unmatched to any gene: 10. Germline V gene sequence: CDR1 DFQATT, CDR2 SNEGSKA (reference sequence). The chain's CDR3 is CSARDRKGQPTYEQYF. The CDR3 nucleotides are TGCAGTGCTAGAGATAGGAAGGGACAGCCAACCTACGAGCAGTACTTC.

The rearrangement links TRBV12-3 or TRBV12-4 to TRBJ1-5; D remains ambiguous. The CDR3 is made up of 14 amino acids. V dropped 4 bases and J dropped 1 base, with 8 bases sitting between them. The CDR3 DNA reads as TGTGCCAGCAGTTCGGCCGACAGCAATCAGCCCCAGCATTTT. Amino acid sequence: CASSSADSNQPQHF.

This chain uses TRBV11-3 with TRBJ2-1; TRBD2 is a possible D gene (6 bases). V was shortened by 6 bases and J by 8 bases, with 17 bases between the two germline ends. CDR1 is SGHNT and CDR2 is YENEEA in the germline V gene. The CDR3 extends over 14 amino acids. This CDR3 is CASRVKGTSYEQFF. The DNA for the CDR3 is TGTGCCAGCAGGGTGAAGGGGACTTCCTATGAGCAGTTCTTC.

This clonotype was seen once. The CDR3 here is CASSQDPGRRGTDTQYF. The CDR3 DNA is TGTGCCAGCAGCCAAGACCCAGGGCGGAGGGGCACAGATACGCAGTATTTT. The chain combines TRBV4-2 with TRBJ2-3; possibly TRBD2 for D (6 bases). The CDR3 spans 17 residues. The germline V gene has CDR1 LGHNA and CDR2 YNFKEQ. The V gene lost 0 bases and the J gene lost 1 base, with 14 bases spanning the gap.